Detailed here is one TCR beta chain. This specimen belongs to a study of blood T cell repertoires in COVID-19. CDR1 is LGHNA and CDR2 is YSLEER in the germline V gene. The CDR3 covers 15 residues. Trimming pared 0 bases from V and 4 bases from J, leaving 12 bases between. Libraries were prepared by immunoSEQ multiplex PCR; TCRdb keeps only in-frame clonotypes and omits some of them. The repertoire has hundreds of thousands of clones, approximately 81% of them found once; the top ten carry 2.5%. Membership in each cohort depended on participant-reported clinical history. J is TRBJ2-5 and V is TRBV4-3; D possibly corresponds to TRBD1 (7 bases). The sequenced material came from PBMCs or T cells enriched from blood (not recorded which). The receptor was isolated from a woman aged 45-65 years who had recovered from COVID-19. The CDR3 DNA follows: TGCGCCAGCAGCCAAGAAGGGACAGCGGGAGAGACCCAGTACTTC. This gives the protein CASSQEGTAGETQYF.